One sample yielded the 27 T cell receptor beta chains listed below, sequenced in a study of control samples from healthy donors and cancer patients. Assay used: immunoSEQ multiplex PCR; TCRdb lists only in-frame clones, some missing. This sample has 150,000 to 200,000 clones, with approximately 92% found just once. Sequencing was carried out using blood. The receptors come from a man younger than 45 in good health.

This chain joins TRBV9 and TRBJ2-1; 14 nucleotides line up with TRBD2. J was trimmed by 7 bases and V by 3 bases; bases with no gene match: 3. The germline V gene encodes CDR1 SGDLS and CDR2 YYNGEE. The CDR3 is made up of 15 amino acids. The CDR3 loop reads CASSEGLAGENEQFF. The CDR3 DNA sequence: TGTGCCAGCAGCGAGGGACTAGCGGGGGAAAATGAGCAGTTCTTC.

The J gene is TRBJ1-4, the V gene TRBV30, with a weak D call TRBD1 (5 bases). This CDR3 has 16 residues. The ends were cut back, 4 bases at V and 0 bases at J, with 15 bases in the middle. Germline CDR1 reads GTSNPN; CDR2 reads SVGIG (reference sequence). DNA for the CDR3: TGTGCCTGGAAATATTTGTTGGGGCCAACTAATGAAAAACTGTTTTTT. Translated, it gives CAWKYLLGPTNEKLFF.

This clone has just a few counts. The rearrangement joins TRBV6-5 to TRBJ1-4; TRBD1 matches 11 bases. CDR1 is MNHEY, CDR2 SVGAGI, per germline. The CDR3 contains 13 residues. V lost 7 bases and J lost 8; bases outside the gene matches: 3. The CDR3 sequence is CASTRTGGEKLFF. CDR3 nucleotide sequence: TGTGCCAGCACCCGGACAGGGGGCGAAAAACTGTTTTTT.

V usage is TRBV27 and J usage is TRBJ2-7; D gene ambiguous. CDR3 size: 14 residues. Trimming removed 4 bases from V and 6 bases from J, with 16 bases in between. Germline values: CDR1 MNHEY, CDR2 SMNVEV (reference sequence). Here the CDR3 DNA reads TGTGCCAGCAGTTCCCGCCTAACCCGCCGCGAGCAGTACTTC. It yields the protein CASSSRLTRREQYF.

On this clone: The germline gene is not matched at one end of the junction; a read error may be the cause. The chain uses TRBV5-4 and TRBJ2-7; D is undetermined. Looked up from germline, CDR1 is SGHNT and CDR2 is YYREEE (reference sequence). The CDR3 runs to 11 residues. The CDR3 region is CASGWSDVLDF. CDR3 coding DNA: TGTGCCAGCGGTTGGAGCGACGTGTTGGACTTC.

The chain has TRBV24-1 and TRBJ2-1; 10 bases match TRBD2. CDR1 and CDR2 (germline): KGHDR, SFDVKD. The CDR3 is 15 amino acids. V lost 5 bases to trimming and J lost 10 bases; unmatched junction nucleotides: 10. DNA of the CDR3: TGTGCCACCAGTGTGACCGGGACTAGCGTAGACGAGCAGTTCTTC. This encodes CATSVTGTSVDEQFF.

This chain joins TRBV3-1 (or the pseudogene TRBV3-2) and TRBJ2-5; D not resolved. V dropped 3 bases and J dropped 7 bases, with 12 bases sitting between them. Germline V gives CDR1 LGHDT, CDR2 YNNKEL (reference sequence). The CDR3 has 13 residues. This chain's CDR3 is CASSQGQPGTQYF. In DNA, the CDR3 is TGTGCCAGCAGCCAGGGCCAGCCGGGGACCCAGTACTTC.

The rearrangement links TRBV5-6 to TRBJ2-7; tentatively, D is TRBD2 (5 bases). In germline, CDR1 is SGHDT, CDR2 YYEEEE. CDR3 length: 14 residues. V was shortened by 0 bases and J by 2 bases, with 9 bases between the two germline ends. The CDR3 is CASSLGDGAYEQYF. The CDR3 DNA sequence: TGTGCCAGCAGCTTGGGCGACGGGGCCTACGAGCAGTACTTC.

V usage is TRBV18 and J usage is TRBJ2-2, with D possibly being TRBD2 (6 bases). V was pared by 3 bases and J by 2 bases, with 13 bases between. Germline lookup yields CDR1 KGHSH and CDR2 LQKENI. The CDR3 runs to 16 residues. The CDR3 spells CASSPAGLQNTGELFF. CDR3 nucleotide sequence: TGTGCCAGCTCACCCGCCGGACTACAAAACACCGGGGAGCTGTTTTTT.

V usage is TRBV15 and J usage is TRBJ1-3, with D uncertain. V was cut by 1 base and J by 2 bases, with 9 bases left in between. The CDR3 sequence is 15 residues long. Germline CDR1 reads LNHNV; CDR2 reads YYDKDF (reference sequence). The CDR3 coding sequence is TGTGCCACCAGCAGAGGACCCAATCCTGGAAACACCATATATTTT. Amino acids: CATSRGPNPGNTIYF.

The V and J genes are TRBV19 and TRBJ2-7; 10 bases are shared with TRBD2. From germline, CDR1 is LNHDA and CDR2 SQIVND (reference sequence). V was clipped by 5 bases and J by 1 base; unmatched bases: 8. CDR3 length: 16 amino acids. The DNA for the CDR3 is TGTGCCAGTAGTCCGGGACTAGCGATAACTTCCTACGAGCAGTACTTC. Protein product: CASSPGLAITSYEQYF.

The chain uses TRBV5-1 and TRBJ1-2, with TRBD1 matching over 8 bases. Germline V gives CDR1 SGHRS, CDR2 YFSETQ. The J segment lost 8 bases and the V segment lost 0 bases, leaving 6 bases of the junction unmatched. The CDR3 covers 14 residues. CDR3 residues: CASSLVGQGGGYTF. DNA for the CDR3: TGCGCCAGCAGCTTGGTCGGACAGGGCGGCGGCTACACCTTC.

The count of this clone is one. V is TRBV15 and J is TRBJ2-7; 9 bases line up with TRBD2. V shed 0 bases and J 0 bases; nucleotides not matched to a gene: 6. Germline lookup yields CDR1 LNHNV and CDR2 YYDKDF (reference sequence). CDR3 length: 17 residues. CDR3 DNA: TGTGCCACCAGCAGAGATCGGCTAGCGGGGAGCTCCTACGAGCAGTACTTC. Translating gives CATSRDRLAGSSYEQYF.

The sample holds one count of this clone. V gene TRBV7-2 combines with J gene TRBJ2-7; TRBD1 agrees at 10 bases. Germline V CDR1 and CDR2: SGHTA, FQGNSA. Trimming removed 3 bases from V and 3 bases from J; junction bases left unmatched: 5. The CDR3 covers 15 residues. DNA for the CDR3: TGTGCCAGCAGCTTGACGGGACAGGGGTACTACGAGCAGTACTTC. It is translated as CASSLTGQGYYEQYF. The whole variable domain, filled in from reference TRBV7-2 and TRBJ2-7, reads GAGVSQSPSNKVTEKGKDVELRCDPISGHTALYWYRQSLGQGLEFLIYFQGNSAPDKSGLPSDRFSAERTGGSVSTLTIQRTQQEDSAVYLCASSLTGQGYYEQYFGPGTRLTVT.

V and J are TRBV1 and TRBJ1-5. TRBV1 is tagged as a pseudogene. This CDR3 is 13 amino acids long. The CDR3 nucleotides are TGCACCAGCAGCCAGGGTGGGAATCAGCCCCAGCATTTT. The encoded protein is CTSSQGGNQPQHF.

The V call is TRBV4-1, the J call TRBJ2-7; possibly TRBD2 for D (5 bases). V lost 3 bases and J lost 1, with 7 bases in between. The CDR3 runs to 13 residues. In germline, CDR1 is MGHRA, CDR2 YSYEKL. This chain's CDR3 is CASSQSGSYEQYF. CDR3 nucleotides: TGCGCCAGCAGCCAGTCGGGGTCCTACGAGCAGTACTTC.

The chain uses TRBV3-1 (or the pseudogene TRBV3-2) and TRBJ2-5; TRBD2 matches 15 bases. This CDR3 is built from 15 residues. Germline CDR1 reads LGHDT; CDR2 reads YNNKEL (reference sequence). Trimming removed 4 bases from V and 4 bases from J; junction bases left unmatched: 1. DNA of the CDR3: TGTGCCAGCAGCCTGGGACTAGCGGGAGGAGAGACCCAGTACTTC. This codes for CASSLGLAGGETQYF.

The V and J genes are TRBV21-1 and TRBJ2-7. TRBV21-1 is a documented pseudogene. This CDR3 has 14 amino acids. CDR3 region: CASTPRPVSYEQYF. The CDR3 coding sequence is TGTGCCAGCACCCCCCGGCCGGTCTCCTACGAGCAGTACTTC.

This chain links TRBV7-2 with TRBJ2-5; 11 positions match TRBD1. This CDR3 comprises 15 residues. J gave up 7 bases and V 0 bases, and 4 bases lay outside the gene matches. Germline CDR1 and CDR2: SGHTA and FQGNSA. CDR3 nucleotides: TGTGCCAGCAGCTTAGCCGGACAGGGGGCCTGGACCCAGTACTTC. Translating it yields CASSLAGQGAWTQYF.

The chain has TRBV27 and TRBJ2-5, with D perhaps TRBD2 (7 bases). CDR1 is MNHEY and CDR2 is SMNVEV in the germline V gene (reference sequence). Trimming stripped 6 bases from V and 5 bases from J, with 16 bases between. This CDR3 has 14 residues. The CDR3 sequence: CASSPWGGEETQYF. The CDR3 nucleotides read TGTGCCAGCAGCCCTTGGGGGGGCGAGGAGACCCAGTACTTC.

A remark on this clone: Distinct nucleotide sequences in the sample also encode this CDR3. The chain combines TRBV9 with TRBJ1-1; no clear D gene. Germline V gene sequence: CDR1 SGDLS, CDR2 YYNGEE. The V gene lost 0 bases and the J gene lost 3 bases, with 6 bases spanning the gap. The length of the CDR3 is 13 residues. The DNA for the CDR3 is TGTGCCAGCAGCGTAGGGGCGCACACTGAAGCTTTCTTT. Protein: CASSVGAHTEAFF.

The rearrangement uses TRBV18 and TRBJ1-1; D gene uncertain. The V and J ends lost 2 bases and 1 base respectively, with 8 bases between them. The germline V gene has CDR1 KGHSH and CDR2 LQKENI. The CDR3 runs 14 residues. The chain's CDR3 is CASSPFTANTEAFF. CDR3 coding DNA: TGTGCCAGCTCACCATTTACAGCGAACACTGAAGCTTTCTTT.

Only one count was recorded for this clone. The DNA of the CDR3 is TGTGCCTGGAGTGTACGAGAACAGCCCCAGCATTTT. As protein: CAWSVREQPQHF. The V call is TRBV30, the J call TRBJ1-5; D gene ambiguous. CDR3 size: 12 residues. Trimming removed 0 bases at V and 7 bases at J, with 7 bases between. Germline V gene lookup returns CDR1 GTSNPN and CDR2 SVGIG (reference sequence).

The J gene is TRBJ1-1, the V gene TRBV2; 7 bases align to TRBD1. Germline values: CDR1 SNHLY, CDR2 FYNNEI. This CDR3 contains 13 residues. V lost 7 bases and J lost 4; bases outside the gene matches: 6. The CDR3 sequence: CASTQGEGTEAFF. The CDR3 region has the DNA TGTGCCAGCACCCAGGGGGAGGGCACTGAAGCTTTCTTT.

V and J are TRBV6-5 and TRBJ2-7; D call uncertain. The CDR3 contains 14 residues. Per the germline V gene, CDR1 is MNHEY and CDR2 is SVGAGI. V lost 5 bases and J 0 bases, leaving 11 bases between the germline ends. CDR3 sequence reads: CASSRPGGSYEQYF. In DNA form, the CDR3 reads TGTGCCAGCAGTCGCCCCGGCGGCTCCTACGAGCAGTACTTC.

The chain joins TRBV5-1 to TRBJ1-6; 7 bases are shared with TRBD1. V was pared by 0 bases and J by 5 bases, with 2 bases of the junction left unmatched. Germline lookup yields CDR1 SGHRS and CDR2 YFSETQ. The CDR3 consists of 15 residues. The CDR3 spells CASSLDGQDNSPLHF. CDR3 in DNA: TGCGCCAGCAGCTTGGATGGACAGGATAATTCACCCCTCCACTTT.

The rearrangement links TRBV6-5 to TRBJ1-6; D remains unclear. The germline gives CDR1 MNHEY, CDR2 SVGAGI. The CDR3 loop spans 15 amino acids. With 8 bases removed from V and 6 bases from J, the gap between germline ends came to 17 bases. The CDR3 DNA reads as TGTGCCAGCTGTCTTAAGGACGGACGTAATTCACCCCTCCACTTT. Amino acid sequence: CASCLKDGRNSPLHF.